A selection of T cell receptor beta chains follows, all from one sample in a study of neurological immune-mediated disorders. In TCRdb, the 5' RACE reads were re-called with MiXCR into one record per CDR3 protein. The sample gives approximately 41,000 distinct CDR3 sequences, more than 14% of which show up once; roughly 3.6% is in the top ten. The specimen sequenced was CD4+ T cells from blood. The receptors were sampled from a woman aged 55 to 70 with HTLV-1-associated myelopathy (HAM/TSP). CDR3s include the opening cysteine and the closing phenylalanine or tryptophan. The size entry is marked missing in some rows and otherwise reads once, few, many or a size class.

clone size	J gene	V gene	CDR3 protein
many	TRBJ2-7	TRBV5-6	CASSSVGQGIGGEQYF
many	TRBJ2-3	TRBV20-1	CSAEGSGGPSSGDTQYF
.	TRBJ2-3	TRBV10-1	CASSDWRGSTDTRYF
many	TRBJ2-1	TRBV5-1	CASSWGLARRRNEQFF
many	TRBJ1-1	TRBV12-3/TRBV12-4	CASSFGQGGTEAFF
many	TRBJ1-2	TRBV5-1	CASSLDGAGEDGYTF
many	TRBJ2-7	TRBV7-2	CASSSRLAGGSYEQYF
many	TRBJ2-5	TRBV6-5	CASWGAGGTQYF
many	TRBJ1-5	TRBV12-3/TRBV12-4	CASSSSYREGNQPQHF
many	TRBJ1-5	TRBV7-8	CASSLAGGYQPQHF
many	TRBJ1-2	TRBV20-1	CSARGPTEGYGYTF
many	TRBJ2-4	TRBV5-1	CASSLMGMDIQYF
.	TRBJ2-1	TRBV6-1	CASNWDRLEQFF
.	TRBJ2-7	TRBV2	CASIPSGGFLGEQYF
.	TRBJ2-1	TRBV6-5	CASAPEGGGYNEQFF
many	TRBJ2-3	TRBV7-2	CASMGQYGKDTQYF
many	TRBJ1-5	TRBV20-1	CSARKTGAAQPQHF
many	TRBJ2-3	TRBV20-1	CSARDGAADTQYF
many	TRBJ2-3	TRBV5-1	CASTTASTDTQYF
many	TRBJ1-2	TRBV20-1	CSAGQWEYGYTF
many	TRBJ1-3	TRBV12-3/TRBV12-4	CASSFLGQLSGNTIYF
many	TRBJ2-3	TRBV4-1	CASSQESLAGVNTQYF
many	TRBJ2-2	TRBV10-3	CAIVDRVAGELFF
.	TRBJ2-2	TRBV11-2	CASSLGVPRGELFF
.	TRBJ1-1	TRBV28	CASSLEQAVNTEAFF
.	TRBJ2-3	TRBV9	CASSPRPSTDTQYF
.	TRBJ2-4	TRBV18	CASSPMTSGEIPRYKNIQYF
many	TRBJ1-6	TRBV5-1	CASSPGDRGGNSPLHF
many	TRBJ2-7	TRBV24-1	CAASGRPGYEQYF
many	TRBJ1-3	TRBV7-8	CASSLGRASSGNTIYF
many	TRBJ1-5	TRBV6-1	CASTRSVTGSNQPQHF
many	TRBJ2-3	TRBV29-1	CSVAGTNTDTQYF
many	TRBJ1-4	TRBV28	CASSFQGEKLFF
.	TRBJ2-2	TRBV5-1	CASILLQGPGTGELIF
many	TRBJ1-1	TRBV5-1	CASARTGARNTEAFF
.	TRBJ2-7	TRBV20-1	CSAFNPGQGGKQYF
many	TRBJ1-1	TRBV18	CASQPGDWNTEAFF
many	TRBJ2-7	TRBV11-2	CASSFGTGPYEQYF
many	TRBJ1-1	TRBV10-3	CAISPSIFRSEAFF
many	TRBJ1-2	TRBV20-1	CSAPRNLGYGYTF
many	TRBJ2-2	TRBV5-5	CASSRRGQENTGELFF
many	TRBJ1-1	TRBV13	CASSLGQGWTEAFF
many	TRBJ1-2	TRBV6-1	CASRNKTVPYGYTF
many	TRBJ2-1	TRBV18	CASSSGFEQFF